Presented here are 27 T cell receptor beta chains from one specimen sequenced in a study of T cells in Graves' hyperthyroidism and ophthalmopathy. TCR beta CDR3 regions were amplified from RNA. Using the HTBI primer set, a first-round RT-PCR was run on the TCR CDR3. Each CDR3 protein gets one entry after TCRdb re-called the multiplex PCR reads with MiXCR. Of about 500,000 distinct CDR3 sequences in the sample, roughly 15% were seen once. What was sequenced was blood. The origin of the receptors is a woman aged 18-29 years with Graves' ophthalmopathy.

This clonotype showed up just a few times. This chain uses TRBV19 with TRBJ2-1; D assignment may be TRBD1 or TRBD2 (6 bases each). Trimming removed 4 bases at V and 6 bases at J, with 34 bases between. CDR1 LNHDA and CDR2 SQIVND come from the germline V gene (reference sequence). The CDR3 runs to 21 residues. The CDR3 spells CASSTTGSFRGGKGGFNEQFF. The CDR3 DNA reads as TGTGCCAGTAGTACAACGGGCTCATTTCGGGGCGGGAAAGGGGGGTTCAATGAGCAGTTCTTC. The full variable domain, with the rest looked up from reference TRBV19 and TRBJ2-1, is DGGITQSPKYLFRKEGQNVTLSCEQNLNHDAMYWYRQDPGQGLRLIYYSQIVNDFQKGDIAEGYSVSREKKESFPLTVTSAQKNPTAFYLCASSTTGSFRGGKGGFNEQFFGPGTRLTVL.

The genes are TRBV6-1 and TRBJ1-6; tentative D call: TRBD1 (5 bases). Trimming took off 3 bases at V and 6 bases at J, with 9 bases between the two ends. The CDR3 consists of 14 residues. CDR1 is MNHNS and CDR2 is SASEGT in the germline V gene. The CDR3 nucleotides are TGTGCCAGCAGTGACCAGGGCCTTAATTCACCCCTCCACTTT. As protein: CASSDQGLNSPLHF.

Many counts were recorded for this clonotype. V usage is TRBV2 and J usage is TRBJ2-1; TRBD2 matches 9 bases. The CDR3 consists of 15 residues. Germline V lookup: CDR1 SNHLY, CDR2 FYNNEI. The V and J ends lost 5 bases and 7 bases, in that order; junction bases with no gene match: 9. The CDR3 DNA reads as TGTGCCAGCAGTATGGGACTAGCTGGGGGAAATGAGCAGTTCTTC. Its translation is CASSMGLAGGNEQFF. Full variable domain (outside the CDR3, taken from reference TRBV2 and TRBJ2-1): EPEVTQTPSHQVTQMGQEVILRCVPISNHLYFYWYRQILGQKVEFLVSFYNNEISEKSEIFDDQFSVERPDGSNFTLKIRSTKLEDSAMYFCASSMGLAGGNEQFFGPGTRLTVL.

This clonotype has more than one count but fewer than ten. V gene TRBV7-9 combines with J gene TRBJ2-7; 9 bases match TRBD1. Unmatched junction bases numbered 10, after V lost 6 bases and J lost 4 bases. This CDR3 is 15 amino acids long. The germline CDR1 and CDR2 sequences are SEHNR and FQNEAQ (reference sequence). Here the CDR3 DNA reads TGTGCCAGCAGGGATACAGGGGGCGCCTTTTACGAGCAGTACTTC. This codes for CASRDTGGAFYEQYF.

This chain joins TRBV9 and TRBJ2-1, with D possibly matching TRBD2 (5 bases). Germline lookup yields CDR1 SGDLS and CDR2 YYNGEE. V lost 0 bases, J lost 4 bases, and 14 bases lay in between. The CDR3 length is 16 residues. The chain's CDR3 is CASSVGPGLPYNEQFF. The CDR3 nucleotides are TGTGCCAGCAGCGTAGGCCCAGGACTGCCTTACAATGAGCAGTTCTTC. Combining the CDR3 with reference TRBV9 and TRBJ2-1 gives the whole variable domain DSGVTQTPKHLITATGQRVTLRCSPRSGDLSVYWYQQSLDQGLQFLIQYYNGEERAKGNILERFSAQQFPDLHSELNLSSLELGDSALYFCASSVGPGLPYNEQFFGPGTRLTVL.

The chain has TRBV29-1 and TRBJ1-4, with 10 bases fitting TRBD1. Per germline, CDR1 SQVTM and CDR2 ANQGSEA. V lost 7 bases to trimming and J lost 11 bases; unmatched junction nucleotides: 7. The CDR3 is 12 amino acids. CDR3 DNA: TGCAGCGCCGAGGGGGACAGGGGTAAACTGTTTTTT. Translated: CSAEGDRGKLFF.

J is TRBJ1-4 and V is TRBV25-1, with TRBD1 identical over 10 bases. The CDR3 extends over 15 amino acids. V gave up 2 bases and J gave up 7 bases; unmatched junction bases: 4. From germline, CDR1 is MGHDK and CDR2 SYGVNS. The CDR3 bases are TGTGCCAGCAGTGAAATGGGACAGGGGAGTGAAAAACTGTTTTTT. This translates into CASSEMGQGSEKLFF. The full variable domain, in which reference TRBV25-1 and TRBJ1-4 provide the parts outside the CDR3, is EADIYQTPRYLVIGTGKKITLECSQTMGHDKMYWYQQDPGMELHLIHYSYGVNSTEKGDLSSESTVSRIRTEHFPLTLESARPSHTSQYLCASSEMGQGSEKLFFGSGTQLSVL.

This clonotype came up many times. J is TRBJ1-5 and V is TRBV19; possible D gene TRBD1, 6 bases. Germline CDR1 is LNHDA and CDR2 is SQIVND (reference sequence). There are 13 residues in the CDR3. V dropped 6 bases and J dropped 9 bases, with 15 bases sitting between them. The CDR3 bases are TGTGCCAGTAGAACAACAGGGATTCGGCCCCAGCATTTT. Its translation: CASRTTGIRPQHF.

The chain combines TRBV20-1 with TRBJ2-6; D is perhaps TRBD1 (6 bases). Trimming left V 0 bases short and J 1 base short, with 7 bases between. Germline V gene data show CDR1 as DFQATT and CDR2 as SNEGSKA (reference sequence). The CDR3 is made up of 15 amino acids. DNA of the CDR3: TGCAGTGCTAGAGACACAGGGTCTGGGGCCAACGTCCTGACTTTC. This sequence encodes CSARDTGSGANVLTF.

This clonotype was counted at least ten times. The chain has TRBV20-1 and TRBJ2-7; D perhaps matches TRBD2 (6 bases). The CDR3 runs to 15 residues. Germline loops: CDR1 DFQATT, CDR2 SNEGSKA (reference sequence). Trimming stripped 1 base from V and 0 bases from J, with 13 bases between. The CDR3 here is CSARASGPSSYEQYF. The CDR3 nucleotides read TGCAGTGCTAGAGCGAGCGGGCCCAGCTCCTACGAGCAGTACTTC.

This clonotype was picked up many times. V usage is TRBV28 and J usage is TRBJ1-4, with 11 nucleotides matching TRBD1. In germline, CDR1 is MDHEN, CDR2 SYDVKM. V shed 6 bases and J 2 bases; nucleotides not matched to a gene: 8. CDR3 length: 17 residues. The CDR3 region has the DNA TGTGCCAGCAGCTGGACAGGGGGCGTAGGGACTAATGAAAAACTGTTTTTT. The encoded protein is CASSWTGGVGTNEKLFF. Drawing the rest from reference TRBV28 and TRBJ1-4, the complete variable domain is DVKVTQSSRYLVKRTGEKVFLECVQDMDHENMFWYRQDPGLGLRLIYFSYDVKMKEKGDIPEGYSVSREKKERFSLILESASTNQTSMYLCASSWTGGVGTNEKLFFGSGTQLSVL.

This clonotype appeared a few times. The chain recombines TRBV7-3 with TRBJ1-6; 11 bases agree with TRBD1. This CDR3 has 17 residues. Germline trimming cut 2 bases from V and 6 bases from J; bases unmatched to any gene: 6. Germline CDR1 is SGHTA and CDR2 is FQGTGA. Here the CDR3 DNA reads TGTGCCAGCAGCTTATCAGGACAGGGGGCGCGTAATTCACCCCTCCACTTT. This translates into CASSLSGQGARNSPLHF.

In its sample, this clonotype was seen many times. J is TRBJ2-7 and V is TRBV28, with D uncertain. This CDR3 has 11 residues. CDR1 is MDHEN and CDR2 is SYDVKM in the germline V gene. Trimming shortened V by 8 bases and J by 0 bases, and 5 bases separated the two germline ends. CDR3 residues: CASASSYEQYF. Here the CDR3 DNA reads TGTGCCAGCGCGAGCTCCTACGAGCAGTACTTC.

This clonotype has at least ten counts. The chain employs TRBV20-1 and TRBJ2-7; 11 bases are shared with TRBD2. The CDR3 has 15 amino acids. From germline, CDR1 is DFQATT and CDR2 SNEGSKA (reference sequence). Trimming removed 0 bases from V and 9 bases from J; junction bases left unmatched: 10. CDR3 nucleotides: TGCAGTGCTAGAGATGAGGCTAGCGGGAGGTTTGTGCAGTACTTC. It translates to CSARDEASGRFVQYF.

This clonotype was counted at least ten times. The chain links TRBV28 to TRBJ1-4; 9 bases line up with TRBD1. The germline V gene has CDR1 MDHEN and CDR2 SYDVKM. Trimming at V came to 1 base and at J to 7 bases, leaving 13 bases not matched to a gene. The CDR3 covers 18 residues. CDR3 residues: CASSLSGTGRWDSEKLFF. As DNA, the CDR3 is TGTGCCAGCAGTTTATCCGGGACAGGGAGATGGGATAGTGAAAAACTGTTTTTT.

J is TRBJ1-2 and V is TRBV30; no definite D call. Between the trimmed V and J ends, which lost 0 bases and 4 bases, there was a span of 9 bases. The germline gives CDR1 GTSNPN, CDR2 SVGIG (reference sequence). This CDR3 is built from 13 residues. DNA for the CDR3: TGTGCCTGGAGTGTACAGCTAAGCTATGGCTACACCTTC. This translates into CAWSVQLSYGYTF.

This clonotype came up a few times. CDR3 residues: CAWSVLYWDEQYF. CDR3 sequence (DNA): TGTGCCTGGAGTGTACTTTATTGGGACGAGCAGTACTTC. This chain connects TRBV30 to TRBJ2-7; D call uncertain. V was trimmed by 0 bases and J by 5 bases, leaving 11 bases between them. This CDR3 contains 13 residues. Germline CDR1 and CDR2: GTSNPN and SVGIG (reference sequence).

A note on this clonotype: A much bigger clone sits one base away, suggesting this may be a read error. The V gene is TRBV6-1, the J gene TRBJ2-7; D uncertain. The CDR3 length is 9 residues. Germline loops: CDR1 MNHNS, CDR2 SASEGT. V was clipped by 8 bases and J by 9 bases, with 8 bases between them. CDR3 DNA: TGTGCCAGCCTTTTGGCGCAGTACTTC. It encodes CASLLAQYF.

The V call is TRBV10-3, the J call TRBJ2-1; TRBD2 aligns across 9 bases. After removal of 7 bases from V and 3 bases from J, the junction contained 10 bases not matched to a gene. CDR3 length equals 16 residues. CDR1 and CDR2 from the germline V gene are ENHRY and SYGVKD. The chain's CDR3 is CAIKGASGNNYNEQFF. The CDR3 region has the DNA TGTGCCATCAAGGGGGCTAGCGGGAACAACTACAATGAGCAGTTCTTC.

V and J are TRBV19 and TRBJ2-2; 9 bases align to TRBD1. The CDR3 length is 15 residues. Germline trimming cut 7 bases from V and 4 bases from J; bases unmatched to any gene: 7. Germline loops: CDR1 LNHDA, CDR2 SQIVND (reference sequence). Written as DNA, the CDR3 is TGTGCCAGTACCCGGGACAGGGTGAGCACCGGGGAGCTGTTTTTT. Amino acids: CASTRDRVSTGELFF.

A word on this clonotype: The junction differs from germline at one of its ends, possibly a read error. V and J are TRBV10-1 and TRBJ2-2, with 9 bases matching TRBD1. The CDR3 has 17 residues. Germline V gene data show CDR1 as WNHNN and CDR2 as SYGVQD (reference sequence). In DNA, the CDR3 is TGTGCCATCAGTGAGCCCATCCCCAACAGGGGGCTGGGGGAGCTGTTTTTT. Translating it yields CAISEPIPNRGLGELFF.

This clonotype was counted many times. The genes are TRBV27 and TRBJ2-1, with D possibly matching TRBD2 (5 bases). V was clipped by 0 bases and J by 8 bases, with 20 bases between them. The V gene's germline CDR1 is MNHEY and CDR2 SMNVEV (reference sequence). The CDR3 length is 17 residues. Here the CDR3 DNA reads TGTGCCAGCAGTTTATCTCGAACTAGTATCTTTCTCGATGAGCAGTTCTTC. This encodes CASSLSRTSIFLDEQFF.

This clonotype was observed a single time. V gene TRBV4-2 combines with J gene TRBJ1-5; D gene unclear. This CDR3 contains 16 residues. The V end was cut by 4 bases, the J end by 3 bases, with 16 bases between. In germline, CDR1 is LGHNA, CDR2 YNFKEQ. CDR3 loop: CASSPDYDDFNQPQHF. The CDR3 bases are TGTGCCAGCAGCCCGGACTACGACGACTTCAATCAGCCCCAGCATTTT.

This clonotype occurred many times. The CDR3 DNA follows: TGTGCCAGCAGTTTTTTTGGGAAAGATAGCAATCAGCCCCAGCATTTT. Encoded protein: CASSFFGKDSNQPQHF. The rearrangement links TRBV28 to TRBJ1-5; the D is unclear. The CDR3 is made up of 16 amino acids. Germline V lookup: CDR1 MDHEN, CDR2 SYDVKM. V shed 3 bases and J shed 0 bases, with 12 bases lying between them.

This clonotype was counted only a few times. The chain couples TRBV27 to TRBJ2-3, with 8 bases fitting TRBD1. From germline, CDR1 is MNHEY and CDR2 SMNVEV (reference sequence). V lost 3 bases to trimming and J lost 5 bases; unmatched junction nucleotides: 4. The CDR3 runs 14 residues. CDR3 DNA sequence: TGTGCCAGCAGTTTGTCACAGGGGGGAGATACGCAGTATTTT. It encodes CASSLSQGGDTQYF.

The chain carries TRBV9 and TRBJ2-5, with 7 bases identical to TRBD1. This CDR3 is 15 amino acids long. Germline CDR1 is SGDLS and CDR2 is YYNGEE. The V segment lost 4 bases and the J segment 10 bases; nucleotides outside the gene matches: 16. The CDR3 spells CASSTGQSLMSSQYF. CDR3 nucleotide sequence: TGTGCCAGCAGCACGGGACAGAGCCTAATGAGCAGCCAGTACTTC.

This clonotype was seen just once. CDR3: CASSQENSGGSYNEQFF. The DNA of the CDR3 is TGCGCCAGCAGCCAAGAAAATAGCGGGGGTTCCTACAATGAGCAGTTCTTC. The V gene is TRBV4-1, the J gene TRBJ2-1; TRBD2 matches 9 bases. CDR1 is MGHRA, CDR2 YSYEKL, per germline. After removal of 0 bases from V and 1 base from J, the junction contained 4 bases not matched to a gene. CDR3 length equals 17 residues.